What follows is one TCR beta chain and its context. Its antigen remains unidentified. Germline assignment: CDR1 SGHAT and CDR2 FQDESV (reference sequence). V was clipped by 6 bases and J by 9 bases; unmatched bases: 6. The CDR3 is 13 residues long. The investigators reverse transcribed all of the isolated RNA, so they sequenced expressed TCRB transcripts. This table comes from immunoSEQ multiplex PCR, and its TCRdb copy is limited to in-frame clones, with some not included. The sample has 150,000 to 200,000 clones, 6.5% to 10% seen once; the top ten hold over 0.45%. The data belong to a study of beta chain features in type 1 diabetes. General study points: Type 1 diabetes patients showed a moderate but significant shortening of TCRB CDR3s in all four CD4+ subsets. Shorter templates may be favored by PCR, equally so in patients and controls.

The rearrangement uses TRBV11-1 and TRBJ1-4, with 8 bases lining up with TRBD1. The sequenced sample consisted of central memory CD4+ T cells from blood. This clonotype originated in a woman aged 18 to 35 with type 1 diabetes. CDR3 sequence reads: CASSGTGDQKLFF. CDR3 coding DNA: TGTGCCAGCAGTGGGACAGGCGACCAAAAACTGTTTTTT.